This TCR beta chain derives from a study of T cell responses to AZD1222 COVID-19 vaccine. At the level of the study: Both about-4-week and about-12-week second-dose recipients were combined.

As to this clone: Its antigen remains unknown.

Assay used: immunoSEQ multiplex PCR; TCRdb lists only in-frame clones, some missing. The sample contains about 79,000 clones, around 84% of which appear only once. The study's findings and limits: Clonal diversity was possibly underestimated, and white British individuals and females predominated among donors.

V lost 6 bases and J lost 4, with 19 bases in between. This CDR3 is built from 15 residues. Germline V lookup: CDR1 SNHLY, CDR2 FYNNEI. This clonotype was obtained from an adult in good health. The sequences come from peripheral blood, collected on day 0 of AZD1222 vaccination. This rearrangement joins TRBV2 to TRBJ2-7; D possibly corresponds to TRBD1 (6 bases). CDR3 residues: CASRERQGNEYEQYF. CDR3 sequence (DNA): TGTGCCAGCAGAGAAAGGCAGGGGAACGAATACGAGCAGTACTTC. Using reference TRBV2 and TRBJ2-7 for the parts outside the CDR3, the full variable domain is EPEVTQTPSHQVTQMGQEVILRCVPISNHLYFYWYRQILGQKVEFLVSFYNNEISEKSEIFDDQFSVERPDGSNFTLKIRSTKLEDSAMYFCASRERQGNEYEQYFGPGTRLTVT.